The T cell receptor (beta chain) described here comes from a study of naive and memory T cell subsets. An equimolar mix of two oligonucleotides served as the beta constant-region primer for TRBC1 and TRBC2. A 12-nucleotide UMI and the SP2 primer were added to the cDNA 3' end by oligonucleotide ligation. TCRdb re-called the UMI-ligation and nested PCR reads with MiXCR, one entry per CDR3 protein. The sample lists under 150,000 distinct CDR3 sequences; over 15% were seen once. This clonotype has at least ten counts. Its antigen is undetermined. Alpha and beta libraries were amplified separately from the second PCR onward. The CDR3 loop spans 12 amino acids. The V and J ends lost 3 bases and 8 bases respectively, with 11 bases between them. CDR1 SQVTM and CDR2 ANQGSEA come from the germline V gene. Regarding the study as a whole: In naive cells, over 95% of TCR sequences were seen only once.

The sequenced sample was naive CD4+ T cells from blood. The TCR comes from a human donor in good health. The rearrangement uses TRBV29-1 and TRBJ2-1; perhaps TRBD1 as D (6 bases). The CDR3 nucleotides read TGCAGCGTTGAGGTAGGGGGTCATGAGCAGTTCTTC. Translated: CSVEVGGHEQFF.